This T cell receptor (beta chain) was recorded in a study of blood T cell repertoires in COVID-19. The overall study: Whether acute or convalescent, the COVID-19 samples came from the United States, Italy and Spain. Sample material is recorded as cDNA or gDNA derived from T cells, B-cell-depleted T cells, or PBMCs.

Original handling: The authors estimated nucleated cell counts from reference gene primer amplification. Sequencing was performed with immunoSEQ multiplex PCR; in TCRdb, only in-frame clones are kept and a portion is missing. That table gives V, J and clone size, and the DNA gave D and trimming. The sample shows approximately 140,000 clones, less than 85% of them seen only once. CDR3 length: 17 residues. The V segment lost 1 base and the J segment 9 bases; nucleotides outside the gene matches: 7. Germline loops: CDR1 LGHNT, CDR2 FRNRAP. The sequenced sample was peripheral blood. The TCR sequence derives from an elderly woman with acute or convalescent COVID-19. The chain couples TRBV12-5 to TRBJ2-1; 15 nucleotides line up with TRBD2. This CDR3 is CASGLGTSGRVNREQFF. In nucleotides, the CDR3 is TGTGCTAGTGGTTTGGGGACTAGCGGGAGGGTCAACCGTGAGCAGTTCTTC.